One and the same sample provided the 10 T cell receptor beta chains below, sequenced in a study of patients and donors after allogeneic stem cell transplantation. TCRdb used MiXCR to reprocess the RT-PCR reads, holding one entry per CDR3 protein. The table includes roughly 40,000 distinct CDR3 sequences, 25% to 35% detected once. Sequencing was carried out using blood, either unsorted or a sorted T cell fraction (not recorded which). Every receptor here comes from a human donor who was either an allogeneic HSCT recipient or a stem cell or donor lymphocyte infusion donor (not recorded which). It is not recorded whose cells these are; they may come from a transplant donor.

This clonotype has ten or more counts. This chain links TRBV7-8 with TRBJ1-1; D is perhaps TRBD1 (5 bases). Germline V gives CDR1 SGHVS, CDR2 FQNEAQ. V shed 5 bases and J shed 0 bases, with 13 bases lying between them. This CDR3 is 15 amino acids long. The CDR3 nucleotides read TGTGCCAGCAGCGCCCAGGGCGGACTGAACACTGAAGCTTTCTTT. The encoded protein is CASSAQGGLNTEAFF.

This clonotype was detected many times. The chain uses TRBV12-3 or TRBV12-4 and TRBJ1-2; perhaps TRBD1 as D (6 bases). Trimming removed 6 bases from V and 6 bases from J, with 14 bases in between. CDR3 size: 13 residues. CDR3 amino acids: CASRRGPRDGYTF. The CDR3 DNA reads TGTGCCAGCAGACGGGGGCCGAGGGATGGCTACACCTTC.

This clonotype has a count of ten or more. The chain recombines TRBV29-1 with TRBJ1-1, with TRBD1 matching over 7 bases. The CDR3 totals 15 residues. Germline CDR1 is SQVTM and CDR2 is ANQGSEA. V trimming: 8 bases; J trimming: 6 bases; junction bases outside the gene matches: 18. The CDR3 DNA sequence: TGCAGCACCCAAGGGACAGTCTGGAGGGCTGCTGAAGCTTTCTTT. Protein sequence: CSTQGTVWRAAEAFF. Supplemented by reference TRBV29-1 and TRBJ1-1, the full variable domain reads SAVISQKPSRDICQRGTSLTIQCQVDSQVTMMFWYRQQPGQSLTLIATANQGSEATYESGFVIDKFPISRPNLTFSTLTVSNMSPEDSSIYLCSTQGTVWRAAEAFFGQGTRLTVV.

The CDR3 DNA is TGCGCCAGCAGCCAAGATCGGGTCTTGAACACTGAAGCTTTCTTT. It codes for CASSQDRVLNTEAFF. The chain couples TRBV4-3 to TRBJ1-1; no clear D gene. The CDR3 is made up of 15 amino acids. Germline V gives CDR1 LGHNA, CDR2 YSLEER. Trimming removed 0 bases at V and 0 bases at J, with 8 bases between.

V is TRBV9 and J is TRBJ2-5; 9 nucleotides match TRBD2. Germline-derived CDR1 and CDR2 are SGDLS and YYNGEE. CDR3 length: 16 amino acids. The V segment lost 4 bases and the J segment 1 base; nucleotides outside the gene matches: 8. CDR3 nucleotide sequence: TGTGCCAGCAGCCCCGTAGCGGGAGTGATCCAAGAGACCCAGTACTTC. This sequence encodes CASSPVAGVIQETQYF.

V and J are TRBV28 and TRBJ2-1; D may be TRBD2 (5 bases). The V gene's germline CDR1 is MDHEN and CDR2 SYDVKM. CDR3 length: 12 residues. V was shortened by 4 bases and J by 8 bases, with 9 bases between the two germline ends. The CDR3 here is CASSWPSYEQFF. The CDR3 nucleotides are TGTGCCAGCAGTTGGCCTAGCTATGAGCAGTTCTTC.

This chain uses TRBV5-1 with TRBJ2-5; possible D gene TRBD2, 5 bases. The germline V gene encodes CDR1 SGHRS and CDR2 YFSETQ. The length of the CDR3 is 17 residues. Between the trimmed V and J ends, which lost 0 bases and 1 base, there was a span of 16 bases. CDR3 residues: CASSLVARASPQETQYF. DNA of the CDR3: TGCGCCAGCAGCTTGGTCGCCCGGGCTAGCCCCCAAGAGACCCAGTACTTC.

This clonotype was seen ten or more times. The CDR3 loop is CASSSSTNTEAFF. The DNA of the CDR3 is TGTGCCAGCAGCTCCTCCACAAACACTGAAGCTTTCTTT. The chain is built from TRBV7-6 and TRBJ1-1, with no clear D. The CDR3 sequence is 13 residues long. The germline V gene has CDR1 SGHVS and CDR2 FNYEAQ. V gave up 4 bases and J gave up 2 bases, with 8 bases separating them.

This rearrangement joins TRBV7-9 to TRBJ1-2, with TRBD1 matching 9 bases. V shed 5 bases and J 3 bases; nucleotides not matched to a gene: 4. Germline V CDR1 and CDR2: SEHNR, FQNEAQ (reference sequence). The CDR3 runs to 14 residues. CDR3 sequence reads: CASSPRDRDYGYTF. CDR3 sequence (DNA): TGTGCCAGCAGCCCCCGGGACAGGGACTATGGCTACACCTTC.

This clonotype was detected a few times. The chain employs TRBV29-1 and TRBJ1-2, with 7 bases aligning to TRBD1. V trimming: 4 bases; J trimming: 5 bases; junction bases outside the gene matches: 7. The CDR3 spans 13 residues. CDR1 is SQVTM and CDR2 is ANQGSEA in the germline V gene. The CDR3 reads CSVVRQGVYGYTF. CDR3 bases: TGCAGCGTTGTTCGGCAGGGGGTATATGGCTACACCTTC.